A selection of T cell receptor beta chains follows, all from one sample in a study of blood T cells in healthy people across ages. One entry per CDR3 protein, called by TCRdb with MiXCR from the 5' RACE reads. In the table there are about 780,000 distinct CDR3 sequences, 35% to 60% of which are singletons. Sequencing used blood. The source is an elderly man in good health. CDR3s include the opening cysteine and the closing phenylalanine or tryptophan. The order of the fields is V gene, J gene, CDR3 protein.

TRBV5-6	TRBJ2-1	CASSFRVGTSGLSSYNEQFF
TRBV24-1	TRBJ1-2	CATPDRERSNYGYTF
TRBV3-1	.	CASSQGRAIETQYF
TRBV10-3	TRBJ2-3	CAISESWPDTQYF
TRBV20-1	TRBJ1-1	CSARPPGGRTEAFF
TRBV5-1	TRBJ2-3	CASSSGLAAATDTQYF
TRBV27	TRBJ2-3	CASSPHRQTGTGPDTQYF
TRBV5-1	TRBJ2-5	CASIREESETQYF
TRBV29-1	TRBJ1-4	CSGSTGATNEKLFF
TRBV7-2	TRBJ1-2	CASREYRDRNYGYTF
TRBV5-1	TRBJ2-1	CASSSRTSGFHEQFF
TRBV12-3/TRBV12-4	.	CASSFSVHTLSEQYF
TRBV3-1	.	CASSPPPVRKETQYF
TRBV25-1	TRBJ2-5	CASSPPPGRGFGETQYF
TRBV7-2	TRBJ2-7	CASSYVLAGGEQYF
TRBV6-2/TRBV6-3	TRBJ2-1	CASRDGGAPLHNEQFF
TRBV6-5	TRBJ1-2	CASSYRGTNYGYTF
TRBV27	TRBJ2-3	CASSLMRGSGTDTQYF
TRBV29-1	TRBJ1-2	CSVEAAGANYGYTF
TRBV28	TRBJ2-1	CTSPTSTGEQFF
TRBV3-1	TRBJ2-1	CASSQDPGISYNEQFF
TRBV7-2	TRBJ2-5	CAGSSHGSGRGGETQYF
TRBV6-2/TRBV6-3	TRBJ1-2	CASSRTGGPRGSGYTF
TRBV11-1	TRBJ1-1	CASTITPSTEAFF
TRBV5-6	TRBJ2-7	CASRLFNSGLYNEQYF
TRBV12-3/TRBV12-4	.	CASFRGLAGATQYF
TRBV7-8	TRBJ1-2	CASSSGRANYGYTF